This T cell receptor (beta chain) is from a study of blood T cells in healthy people across ages (dated by TCRdb to between 2015 and 2017). About the full investigation: In model experiments, template switching captured about one uniquely barcoded TCR beta cDNA molecule for every two T cells. Using deep sequencing normalized with unique cDNA molecular identifiers, the study measured how TCR beta repertoire diversity changes with age. Four age groups were formed from the donors: young (average approximately 17 years), middle-aged (approximately 39), aged (about 62) and long-lived (82). To avoid experimental bias, donors of different ages were randomly spread across the sequencing lanes. For two donors (one aged 18 to 29 and one aged 80 or older), the study analyzed two additional independent replicas of 1 million unique cDNA reads from the same blood draw.

The method behind the library was 5' RACE. The listed sequencing device is Illumina HiSeq 2500. A second PCR of about 6 to 12 cycles was run with a J-beta primer mix and a sample-barcoded 5' primer. A template-switch 5' adaptor carrying 12 random nucleotides introduced a unique molecular identifier onto each TCR beta cDNA molecule. Each sample yielded at least 3 million CDR3-containing paired-end reads. First-strand cDNA was synthesized from all RNA with the Mint cDNA synthesis kit, primed by a TRBC-specific oligonucleotide. Following uracil-DNA glycosylase treatment, all cDNA underwent a first 18-cycle PCR with the universal primers M1SS and BC2_uni_R. The paper's processing steps were these. For normalization, 1 million high-quality reads, each with a distinct molecular identifier, were randomly selected from each sample. Instead of being binned into consensus sequences, reads with shared molecular identifiers were discarded. MiTCR, set to a Q25 quality threshold and the strictest error-elimination algorithm, was used for CDR3 identification, clonotype clustering and error correction. A nonparametric unseen species model with Euler transformation was used to estimate lower-bound total TCR beta diversity. Starting from the raw public reads, TCRdb applied fastp trimming at Q25, assembled clones with MiXCR and retained in-frame beta chains. Each CDR3 protein gets just one entry, which takes the most common genes and DNA from the rows behind it. The V and J calls follow TCRdb's processing rather than the paper's. The sample has 1,100,000 or so distinct CDR3 sequences on record, less than 50% of them singletons. The ten most abundant clones make up approximately 17% of the sample.

About this clonotype: This clone's antigen is unknown. No base qualities exist here, and no much larger clone lies one base off it.

The approximately 39 donors, aged about 6 to 100 years, were systemically healthy Caucasian individuals from Russia. Each donor gave ten milliliters of peripheral blood, drawn into EDTA-treated Vacutainer tubes. PBMCs were isolated by Ficoll-Paque density-gradient centrifugation, with at least 6 million obtained per sample. Total RNA was extracted from PBMCs with Trizol reagent, with at least 6 micrograms obtained per sample. For every donor, an aliquot of PBMCs went through flow cytometry to measure the percentages of naive CD45RAhigh/CD27high T cells. Broad study findings and their caveats: As age increased, observed TCR beta diversity per million T cells dropped in a roughly linear way, and a significant reduction was already evident by age 40. Compared with the aged group, the long-lived group had more naive CD4+ T cells, fewer expanded clones and increased TCR diversity, a pattern suggesting age selection. Conclusive comparison of naive and antigen-experienced compartments was prevented by the profiling of bulk unsorted PBMCs. There was a strong correlation between observed TCR beta diversity and the percentage of naive T cells measured by flow cytometry. Because donor CMV infection status was unknown, age-related changes in expanded clonotypes were potentially confounded. Total diversity estimates from one million sequenced T cells were considered lower bounds and underestimates.

CDR1 and CDR2 were assigned from the germline V gene (reference sequence) as LGHDT and YNNKEL. The V end gives up 4 bases and the J end 0 bases, leaving 6 bases in the junction not matched to a gene. The CDR3 has 16 amino acids, counting the end cysteine and phenylalanine. Only the CDR3 DNA stays, 48 bases, in frame from base 1. The clonotype comes from a woman aged 60-70 years in good health. The sequencing input was blood. Recombination connected TRBV3-1 to TRBJ2-3, with 8 middle bases fitting TRBD2. The nucleotides are TGTGCCAGCAGCCTCCGGGGGGGGCGGAGCACAGATACGCAGTATTTT. Translated, this gives CASSLRGGRSTDTQYF.